The 29 T cell receptor beta chains below come from one sample, sequenced in a study of spatial heterogeneity in lung cancer. Time point defined: sample taken at primary tumor resection. A single record per CDR3 protein comes from TCRdb applying MiXCR to the 5' RACE reads. The top ten hold 28% of the sample, which has under 13,000 distinct CDR3 sequences, under 6.5% seen once. Sequencing used PBMCs, obtained at surgery. The receptors were sampled from a male donor with early-stage non-small cell lung cancer.

The chain joins TRBV9 to TRBJ2-5; 11 bases agree with TRBD2. The length of the CDR3 is 15 residues. Trimming took 1 base from V and 8 from J; bases not matched to a gene: 7. Germline CDR1 is SGDLS and CDR2 is YYNGEE. CDR3 sequence (DNA): TGTGCCAGCAGCGTAATGGGACTAGCGGAACAAACCCAGTACTTC. This sequence encodes CASSVMGLAEQTQYF.

The J gene is TRBJ2-7, the V gene TRBV6-2 or TRBV6-3, with 9 bases identical to TRBD1. Germline CDR1 MNHEY, CDR2 SVGEGT. The ends lost 5 bases at V and 3 bases at J; junction bases unmatched: 5. This CDR3 is built from 14 residues. Here the CDR3 DNA reads TGTGCCAGCAGTCTACGACAGGGGGACTACGAGCAGTACTTC. Translated: CASSLRQGDYEQYF.

This clonotype was seen ten or more times. This chain uses TRBV7-9 with TRBJ1-1; TRBD1 matches 8 bases. From germline, CDR1 is SEHNR and CDR2 FQNEAQ (reference sequence). J lost 4 bases, V lost 6 bases, and 7 bases had no gene match. CDR3 length equals 14 residues. In DNA, the CDR3 is TGTGCCAGCAGTTTCGTGACAGGGGCCACTGAAGCTTTCTTT. Residues: CASSFVTGATEAFF.

V gene TRBV20-1 combines with J gene TRBJ2-5, with TRBD1 matching 7 bases. From germline, CDR1 is DFQATT and CDR2 SNEGSKA (reference sequence). The CDR3 sequence is 12 residues long. The CDR3: CSADRESETQYF. The CDR3 bases are TGCAGCGCAGACAGGGAAAGCGAGACCCAGTACTTC.

The table lists this clonotype with a few counts. The gene calls are TRBV4-1 and TRBJ2-3, with 8 bases lining up with TRBD2. Unmatched junction bases numbered 8, after V lost 1 base and J lost 2 bases. Germline lookup yields CDR1 MGHRA and CDR2 YSYEKL. CDR3 length: 17 residues. CDR3 amino acids: CASSQAPPGGDTDTQYF. The CDR3 DNA is TGCGCCAGCAGCCAAGCCCCCCCGGGGGGGGACACAGATACGCAGTATTTT.

There are many counts of this clonotype. The V and J genes are TRBV4-1 and TRBJ2-5; D ambiguous. Germline V gene data show CDR1 as MGHRA and CDR2 as YSYEKL. The CDR3 is made up of 14 amino acids. V was pared by 5 bases and J by 3 bases, with 13 bases between. CDR3 DNA: TGCGCCAGCAGCAGCTCAAGAATAGAAGAGACCCAGTACTTC. Translation gives CASSSSRIEETQYF.

This clonotype was counted between two and nine times. One end of the junction varies from germline; a read error may be responsible. In DNA form, the CDR3 reads TGTGTCAGCACCTCGACGGCCAGCACAGATACGCAGTATTTT. Protein sequence: CVSTSTASTDTQYF. The chain recombines TRBV7-2 with TRBJ2-3; no clear D gene. From germline, CDR1 is SGHTA and CDR2 FQGNSA. This CDR3 is built from 14 residues.

This clonotype has at least ten counts. The rearrangement uses TRBV10-2 and TRBJ2-3; possibly TRBD2 for D (7 bases). CDR3 length: 13 residues. Per germline, CDR1 WSHSY and CDR2 SAAADI. The V end lost 4 bases, the J end lost 6 bases, and 11 bases lay between the germline ends. CDR3 residues: CASSGRGADTQYF. The CDR3 nucleotides are TGCGCCAGCAGTGGACGGGGGGCGGATACGCAGTATTTT.

This clonotype appeared many times. In nucleotides, the CDR3 is TGTGCCAGCAGCTGGGCAGAAGACTCCTACGAGCAGTACTTC. This sequence encodes CASSWAEDSYEQYF. The chain is built from TRBV7-9 and TRBJ2-7; D uncertain. The germline CDR1 and CDR2 sequences are SEHNR and FQNEAQ (reference sequence). This CDR3 contains 14 residues. The V end lost 4 bases, the J end lost 0 bases, and 10 bases lay between the germline ends.

This clonotype was detected many times. The chain carries TRBV28 and TRBJ2-6, with 7 bases aligning to TRBD2. Germline V gene data show CDR1 as MDHEN and CDR2 as SYDVKM. Trimming removed 9 bases from V and 3 bases from J; junction bases left unmatched: 5. This CDR3 is 14 amino acids long. CDR3 DNA: TGTGCCAGTGGGAGGGGCGGTGGGGCCAACGTCCTGACTTTC. Amino acid sequence: CASGRGGGANVLTF. The full variable domain, with the rest looked up from reference TRBV28 and TRBJ2-6, is DVKVTQSSRYLVKRTGEKVFLECVQDMDHENMFWYRQDPGLGLRLIYFSYDVKMKEKGDIPEGYSVSREKKERFSLILESASTNQTSMYLCASGRGGGANVLTFGAGSRLTVL.

This clonotype has ten or more counts. This CDR3 is CASSGQGYPNYGYTF. The CDR3 DNA is TGCGCCAGCAGCGGACAGGGGTACCCTAACTATGGCTACACCTTC. This chain joins TRBV5-1 and TRBJ1-2; 9 bases match TRBD1. Per germline, CDR1 SGHRS and CDR2 YFSETQ. V shed 4 bases and J 0 bases; nucleotides not matched to a gene: 4. The CDR3 loop spans 15 amino acids.

This sequence joins TRBV7-2 and TRBJ2-3; D might be TRBD1 (6 bases). The CDR3 has 14 amino acids. Germline V gene data show CDR1 as SGHTA and CDR2 as FQGNSA. The V and J ends lost 5 bases and 6 bases respectively, with 15 bases between them. CDR3 sequence (DNA): TGTGCCAGCAGCGGCTGGCAGGGGTACGATACGCAGTATTTT. It specifies CASSGWQGYDTQYF.

The rearrangement links TRBV20-1 to TRBJ1-6; 7 bases match TRBD1. Germline-derived CDR1 and CDR2 are DFQATT and SNEGSKA (reference sequence). The CDR3 runs to 14 residues. V lost 3 bases, J lost 6 bases, and 5 bases stayed unmatched. CDR3 coding DNA: TGCAGTGCTAGGGGGACAGAGATTAATTCACCCCTCCACTTT. Translated: CSARGTEINSPLHF.

This clonotype showed up many times. V is TRBV10-3 and J is TRBJ1-1; D not certain. The CDR3 has 13 residues. V dropped 7 bases and J dropped 1 base, with 10 bases sitting between them. Germline lookup yields CDR1 ENHRY and CDR2 SYGVKD. CDR3 in DNA: TGTGCCATCAATAGGGAAACGAACACTGAAGCTTTCTTT. Translation: CAINRETNTEAFF.

This clonotype appeared a few times. The chain employs TRBV21-1 and TRBJ2-2; no check of the table's D call, TRBD1, against the DNA was made. TRBV21-1 is shown as a pseudogene. The CDR3 contains 17 residues. CDR3: CASSVRENGINTGELFF. The CDR3 bases are TGTGCCAGCAGCGTCAGGGAAAATGGGATCAACACCGGGGAGCTGTTTTTT.

This clonotype is medium-sized by share. The chain carries TRBV29-1 and TRBJ1-1, with 7 bases matching TRBD1. This CDR3 region has 14 residues. In germline, CDR1 is SQVTM, CDR2 ANQGSEA. Trimming took 4 bases from V and 1 from J; bases not matched to a gene: 6. CDR3 nucleotides: TGCAGCGTTGGGACAGAGGGGGCGAACACTGAAGCTTTCTTT. This encodes CSVGTEGANTEAFF.

This clonotype has a count of ten or more. This rearrangement joins TRBV28 to TRBJ2-7, with D unclear. The CDR3 has 14 residues. With 7 bases removed from V and 1 base from J, the gap between germline ends came to 14 bases. The germline V gene has CDR1 MDHEN and CDR2 SYDVKM. The CDR3 sequence: CASTLKPWSYEQYF. Written as DNA, the CDR3 is TGTGCCAGCACCCTAAAACCCTGGTCCTACGAGCAGTACTTC.

This clonotype was detected many times. V gene TRBV28 combines with J gene TRBJ2-1; the match to TRBD1 covers 7 bases. The CDR3 length is 14 residues. The V segment lost 4 bases and the J segment 4 bases; nucleotides outside the gene matches: 4. CDR1 is MDHEN and CDR2 is SYDVKM in the germline V gene. The CDR3 DNA reads TGTGCCAGCAGTTCCTTGACAGGGTACAATGAGCAGTTCTTC. This sequence encodes CASSSLTGYNEQFF.

The rearrangement joins TRBV2 to TRBJ1-1, with TRBD1 matching over 7 bases. This CDR3 is built from 13 residues. V trimming: 4 bases; J trimming: 2 bases; junction bases outside the gene matches: 1. Germline assignment: CDR1 SNHLY and CDR2 FYNNEI. CDR3 protein: CASSVGGNTEAFF. CDR3 DNA: TGTGCCAGCAGTGTAGGGGGCAACACTGAAGCTTTCTTT.

This clonotype was picked up many times. V usage is TRBV7-9 and J usage is TRBJ1-4; no firm D call. The CDR3 covers 14 residues. The V end lost 5 bases, the J end lost 0 bases, and 7 bases lay between the germline ends. The germline V gene encodes CDR1 SEHNR and CDR2 FQNEAQ (reference sequence). This chain's CDR3 is CASSRYATNEKLFF. The CDR3 DNA follows: TGTGCCAGCAGCAGATATGCAACTAATGAAAAACTGTTTTTT.

This chain joins TRBV10-3 and TRBJ2-1; 9 bases are a match to TRBD1. After removal of 5 bases from V and 7 bases from J, the junction contained 6 bases not matched to a gene. From germline, CDR1 is ENHRY and CDR2 SYGVKD. The CDR3 contains 14 residues. CDR3 bases: TGTGCCATCAGTAGACAGGGGGGAGGAAATGAGCAGTTCTTC. The encoded protein is CAISRQGGGNEQFF.

This clonotype appeared a few times. This chain connects TRBV3-1 to TRBJ2-1; tentative D call: TRBD2 (6 bases). This CDR3 has 13 residues. CDR1 LGHDT and CDR2 YNNKEL come from the germline V gene (reference sequence). V was clipped by 1 base and J by 15 bases, with 16 bases between them. The CDR3 is CASSQVGEARVFF. Here the CDR3 DNA reads TGTGCCAGCAGCCAAGTCGGGGAGGCGAGGGTGTTCTTC.

This clonotype was seen just once. Since the CDR3 does not end with the conserved phenylalanine or tryptophan, this likely comes from a read error. The limits of the CDR3 on the DNA are not certain, so only TCRdb's listed CDR3 is given. The gene calls are TRBV7-8 and TRBJ2-3; the D call in the table, TRBD1, was not verified against the DNA. Germline V gene sequence: CDR1 SGHVS, CDR2 FQNEAQ. The CDR3 comprises 13 residues, both ends counted. The CDR3: CASSRDRSDTLYS.

CDR3 protein: CASSPMGTSPDEQFF. The CDR3 nucleotides are TGTGCCAGCAGCCCAATGGGGACTAGCCCCGATGAGCAGTTCTTC. This chain links TRBV12-3 or TRBV12-4 with TRBJ2-1; 9 nucleotides match TRBD2. There are 15 residues in the CDR3. The junction had 11 bases not matched to a gene; V was cut back by 6 bases and J by 8 bases.

This clonotype has a count of ten or more. This sequence joins TRBV7-2 and TRBJ2-1, with D tentatively TRBD2 (6 bases). CDR3 length equals 14 residues. Germline values: CDR1 SGHTA, CDR2 FQGNSA. V lost 3 bases, J lost 7 bases, and 13 bases lay in between. The CDR3 DNA reads TGTGCCAGCAGCTTCACGAATGGGAGGAATGAGCAGTTCTTC. Amino acids: CASSFTNGRNEQFF.

V and J are TRBV10-1 and TRBJ2-5, with TRBD1 matching 7 bases. V was pared by 9 bases and J by 4 bases, with 17 bases of the junction left unmatched. The CDR3 is made up of 16 amino acids. Germline CDR1 and CDR2: WNHNN and SYGVQD (reference sequence). The CDR3 sequence is CASRGLTGSLGETQYF. The CDR3 coding sequence is TGCGCCAGTAGAGGATTGACAGGGTCTTTAGGAGAGACCCAGTACTTC.

This clonotype was observed a few times. V usage is TRBV3-1 and J usage is TRBJ1-2; D unclear. The V end was cut by 1 base, the J end by 0 bases, with 9 bases between. CDR3 length: 15 amino acids. Germline loops: CDR1 LGHDT, CDR2 YNNKEL (reference sequence). In DNA form, the CDR3 reads TGTGCCAGCAGCCAAGTGGACGGATCTAACTATGGCTACACCTTC. Translation: CASSQVDGSNYGYTF.

DNA of the CDR3: TGTGCCAGCAGCTTAGTACTAGCGGGAGGCACCGGGGAGCTGTTTTTT. Translated, it gives CASSLVLAGGTGELFF. This chain joins TRBV7-8 and TRBJ2-2; 12 bases match TRBD2. V lost 1 base and J lost 4; bases outside the gene matches: 1. The germline gives CDR1 SGHVS, CDR2 FQNEAQ. The CDR3 runs 16 residues.

Ten or more counts support this clonotype. The CDR3 DNA reads TGCGCCAGCAGCCCGAGGACCCTCAATGAGCAGTTCTTC. Translation gives CASSPRTLNEQFF. The chain couples TRBV4-3 to TRBJ2-1; D gene ambiguous. Germline V CDR1 and CDR2: LGHNA, YSLEER. Trimming pared 4 bases from V and 6 bases from J, leaving 10 bases between. The CDR3 runs 13 residues.